This T cell receptor beta chain was sequenced for a study of early T cells in non-severe SARS-CoV-2 infection. Study-wide results and limits: VDJdb-based matching was biased toward anti-spike CD8 responses and missed private and CD4 specificities.

This clonotype has at least ten counts. Its specificity is not known. Individual cDNA molecules carried attached unique molecular identifiers. In TCRdb, the 5' RACE reads were re-called with MiXCR into one record per CDR3 protein. The sample consists of tens of thousands of distinct CDR3 sequences, roughly 10% of them appearing once. The CDR3 has 15 residues. Trimming cost V 5 bases and J 1 base, with 14 bases left between them. CDR1 is MNHEY, CDR2 SMNVEV, per germline (reference sequence). The receptor was derived from an adult who was a healthcare worker with PCR-confirmed SARS-CoV-2 infection or an uninfected control (not recorded which). The sequencing sample was made of whole blood. The chain has TRBV27 and TRBJ1-1; D not resolved. The CDR3 region is CASSPQNLQNTEAFF. In DNA form, the CDR3 reads TGTGCCAGCAGTCCTCAAAACCTTCAGAACACTGAAGCTTTCTTT.